This T cell receptor (beta chain) was documented in a study of blood T cells in healthy people across ages. This clonotype appeared a few times. The CDR3 runs 15 residues. V shed 6 bases and J 0 bases; nucleotides not matched to a gene: 6. Per germline, CDR1 ENHRY and CDR2 SYGVKD. Then a second PCR, running about 6 to 11 cycles, was carried out with a sample-barcoded 5' primer and a J-beta primer mix. TCRdb used MiXCR to reprocess the 5' RACE reads, holding one entry per CDR3 protein. Seen here are some 850,000 distinct CDR3 sequences, around 24% observed once, and the top ten hold 2.5% to 3.5%. These same data were also listed under a study on T cells of mothers and their children.

The sequencing sample was made of blood. The TCR originated in a boy between 10 and 17 years old in good health. V and J are TRBV10-3 and TRBJ2-7, with 9 positions matching TRBD2. CDR3 DNA sequence: TGTGCCATCAGACCGGTAGCGGGGGACTCCTACGAGCAGTACTTC. Protein sequence: CAIRPVAGDSYEQYF.